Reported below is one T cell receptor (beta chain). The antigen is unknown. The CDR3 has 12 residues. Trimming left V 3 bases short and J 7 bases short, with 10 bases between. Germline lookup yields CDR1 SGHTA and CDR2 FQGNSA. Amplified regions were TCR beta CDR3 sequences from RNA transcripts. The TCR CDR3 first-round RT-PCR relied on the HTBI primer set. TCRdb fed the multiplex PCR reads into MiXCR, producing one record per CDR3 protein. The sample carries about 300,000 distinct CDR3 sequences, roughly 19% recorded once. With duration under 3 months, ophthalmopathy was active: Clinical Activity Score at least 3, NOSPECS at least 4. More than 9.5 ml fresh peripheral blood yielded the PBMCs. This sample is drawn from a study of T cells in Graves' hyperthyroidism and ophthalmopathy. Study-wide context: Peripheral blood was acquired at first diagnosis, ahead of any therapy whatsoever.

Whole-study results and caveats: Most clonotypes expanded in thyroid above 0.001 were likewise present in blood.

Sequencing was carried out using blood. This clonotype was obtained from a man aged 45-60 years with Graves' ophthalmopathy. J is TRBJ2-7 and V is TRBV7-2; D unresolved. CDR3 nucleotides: TGTGCCAGCAGCTTTCGTCTGGGGGAGCAGTACTTC. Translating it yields CASSFRLGEQYF.